The clone carrying this T cell receptor (beta chain) appeared many times. The sample belongs to a study of T cells in Graves' hyperthyroidism and ophthalmopathy. RNA transcripts served as the template for amplifying TCR beta CDR3 regions. When the TCR CDR3 underwent first-round RT-PCR, the HTBI primer set was used. TCRdb recomputed calls from the multiplex PCR reads with MiXCR, one row per CDR3 protein. The sample gives 250,000 to 300,000 distinct CDR3 sequences, 14% to 15% of which show up once; about an eighth is in the top ten. The receptor was derived from a woman in her 40s with Graves' hyperthyroidism that later progressed to Graves' ophthalmopathy. What was sequenced was blood.

CDR3 amino acids: CSARTLAGTDTQYF. The CDR3 nucleotides read TGCAGTGCTAGGACCCTCGCGGGAACAGATACGCAGTATTTT. V and J are TRBV20-1 and TRBJ2-3; tentatively, D is TRBD2 (6 bases). Looked up from germline, CDR1 is DFQATT and CDR2 is SNEGSKA (reference sequence). Trimming took off 3 bases at V and 3 bases at J, with 13 bases between the two ends. The CDR3 runs to 14 residues.